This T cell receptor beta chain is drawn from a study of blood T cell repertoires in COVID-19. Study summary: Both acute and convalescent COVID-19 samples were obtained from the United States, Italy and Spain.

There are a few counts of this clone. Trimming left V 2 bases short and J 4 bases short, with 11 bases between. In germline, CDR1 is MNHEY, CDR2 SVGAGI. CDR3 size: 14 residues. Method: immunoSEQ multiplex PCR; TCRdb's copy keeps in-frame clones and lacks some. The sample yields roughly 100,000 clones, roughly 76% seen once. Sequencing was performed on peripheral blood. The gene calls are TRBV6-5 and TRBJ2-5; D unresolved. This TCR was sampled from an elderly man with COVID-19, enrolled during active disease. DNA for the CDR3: TGTGCCAGCAGTTACCGTACAATGCCAGAGACCCAGTACTTC. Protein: CASSYRTMPETQYF.